This TCR beta chain is from a study of human T cells and chemical hapten exposure. Each CDR3 protein is one row after TCRdb ran MiXCR on the RACE reads. The sample lists 80,000 to 100,000 distinct CDR3 sequences, less than 35% seen once, with about a tenth in the top ten. Germline V gives CDR1 ENHRY, CDR2 SYGVKD. V lost 10 bases and J lost 11; bases outside the gene matches: 11. The CDR3 consists of 11 residues. This clonotype was seen many times. Time point noted: patch test 3, about 24 weeks after DPC sensitization. Treatment reported: therapeutic diphenylcyclopropenone sensitization with weekly scalp DPC.

This clonotype was obtained from a man aged 40-50 years with alopecia areata. Some clones in this sample may be carry-over from other donors' samples. Sequences were derived from whole blood, sampled in connection with sensitization to the hapten diphenylcyclopropenone (DPC). The chain carries TRBV10-3 and TRBJ2-7; 7 bases match TRBD2. CDR3 DNA sequence: TGTGCCACAGGAGTAGCGGGTCATGAGTACTTC. The encoded protein is CATGVAGHEYF.